This T cell receptor beta chain was captured in a study of T-cell reconstitution after alpha-beta-depleted transplantation in children. This clonotype has a count of ten or more. During its preparation, the TCRbeta library received unique molecular identifiers. One entry per CDR3 protein, called by TCRdb with MiXCR from the PCR reads. The top ten clones hold 2% to 3% of a sample with approximately 350,000 distinct CDR3 sequences, 10% of them seen once. The germline CDR1 and CDR2 sequences are SGHTA and FQGTGA. V was clipped by 5 bases and J by 6 bases, with 8 bases between them. The CDR3 is 11 amino acids.

The V call is TRBV7-3, the J call TRBJ2-7, with D hard to call. This clonotype was sampled from a human donor who donated a stem cell graft to a child with acute lymphoblastic leukemia. Sequencing used PBMCs from the stem cell graft donor, obtained from the stem cell graft. Written as DNA, the CDR3 is TGTGCCAGCAGCGAAAACGGCGAGCAGTACTTC. Encoded protein: CASSENGEQYF.